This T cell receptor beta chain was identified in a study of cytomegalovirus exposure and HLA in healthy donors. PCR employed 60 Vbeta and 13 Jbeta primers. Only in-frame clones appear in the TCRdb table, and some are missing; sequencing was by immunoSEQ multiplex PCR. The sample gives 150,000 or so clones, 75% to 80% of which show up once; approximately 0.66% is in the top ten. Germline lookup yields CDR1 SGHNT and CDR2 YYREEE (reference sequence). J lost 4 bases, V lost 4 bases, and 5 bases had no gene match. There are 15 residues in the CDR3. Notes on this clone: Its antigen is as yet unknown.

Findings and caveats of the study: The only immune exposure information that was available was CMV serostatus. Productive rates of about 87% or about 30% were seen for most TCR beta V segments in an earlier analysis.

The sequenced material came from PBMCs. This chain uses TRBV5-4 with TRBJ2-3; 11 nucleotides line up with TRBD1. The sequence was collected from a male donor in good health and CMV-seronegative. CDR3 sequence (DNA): TGTGCCAGCAGCATAGGGACAGGGGGTTCAGATACGCAGTATTTT. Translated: CASSIGTGGSDTQYF.